The T cell receptor beta chain under discussion was sequenced for a study of T-cell reconstitution after alpha-beta-depleted transplantation in children (dated by TCRdb to the mid-2010s). Some background on the complete study: Using TCR repertoire profiling, the study quantitatively followed how T-cell immune reconstitution unfolded in children after TCRalphabeta/CD19-depleted allogeneic hematopoietic cell transplantation. Overall results and qualifications from the work: In some patients, high TCRbeta diversity at day 60 was attributed to recipient T cells and intrathymic progenitors that had survived conditioning. The frequencies of hyperexpanded clones fell over the following months, and after one year, T-cell counts and TCRbeta diversity were mostly attributed to newly produced T cells. The apparently early alphabetaT-cell count recovery about two months after transplant was reportedly dependent on only several hundred rapidly expanded clones derived from non-depleted graft cells.

The receptor library was made with PCR. Sequencing used an Illumina HiSeq 2500. TCR library preparation used molecular barcoding, with unique molecular identifiers applied to normalize quantification of the TCRbeta repertoire. TCRdb redid the processing of the public reads, applying fastp at Q25 and MiXCR, and retained in-frame beta chains. Rows matching on CDR3 protein sequence are summarized as one entry with the most common DNA and genes. Here the sample has around 250,000 distinct CDR3 sequences; about 25% occur a single time. The leading ten clones occupy roughly 2.7% of the sample. The meaning of the sample's treatment or condition label: allogeneic hematopoietic cell transplantation with graft depleted of TCRalphabeta T cells and CD19 B cells. Transplant recipients were children who received TCRalphabeta/CD19-depleted allogeneic hematopoietic cell grafts. This clonotype has at least ten counts. Its antigen target is currently unknown. Qualities for individual bases were not recorded, and no much larger clone is one base off.

Source: PBMCs, taken before TCRalphabeta/CD19-depleted stem cell transplant. This sequence was found in a girl aged 2 to 9 with Fanconi anemia, due to receive a stem cell transplant.

Here is the DNA: TGCAGTGCTAGTATAAACACCTTTACAAACATTCAGTACTTC. This yields the protein CSASINTFTNIQYF. Recombination linked TRBV20-1 to TRBJ2-4, with the D gene not confidently named. V is reduced by 3 bases and J by 6 bases, leaving a spacing of 15 bases between them. For CDR1 and CDR2, the germline V gene (reference sequence) lists DFQATT and SNEGSKA. The CDR3, cysteine through phenylalanine, is 14 amino acids long. The kept DNA is CDR3 alone, 42 bases in frame from the first base.